Presented here are 13 T cell receptor beta chains from one specimen sequenced in a study of HIV-infected patients and healthy controls. MiXCR, run by TCRdb on the 5' RACE reads, gives a single entry per CDR3 protein. Of about 17,000 distinct CDR3 sequences listed, roughly 15% were seen once; the top ten hold approximately 24%. Sequencing input: CD8+ T cells from blood. The source of these receptors is a human donor in good health.

The gene calls are TRBV4-3 and TRBJ2-6; a weak D match, TRBD1 (7 bases). Between the trimmed V and J ends, which lost 1 base and 2 bases, there was a span of 12 bases. CDR1 LGHNA and CDR2 YSLEER come from the germline V gene. The CDR3 has 17 amino acids. The CDR3, as DNA: TGCGCCAGCAGCCAAGGACAGGGACTCACTGGGGCCAACGTCCTGACTTTC. This translates into CASSQGQGLTGANVLTF.

There are many counts of this clonotype. The chain couples TRBV6-2 or TRBV6-3 to TRBJ2-7, with 9 bases fitting TRBD1. Per the germline V gene, CDR1 is MNHEY and CDR2 is SVGEGT. The CDR3 runs 15 residues. V trimming: 10 bases; J trimming: 3 bases; junction bases outside the gene matches: 13. This CDR3 reads CATTRGEDRGYEQYF. In DNA form, the CDR3 reads TGTGCCACCACCCGGGGTGAGGACAGGGGCTACGAGCAGTACTTC.

This chain uses TRBV7-9 with TRBJ2-1; D is perhaps TRBD2 (6 bases). V dropped 7 bases and J dropped 9 bases, with 19 bases sitting between them. CDR1 and CDR2 (germline): SEHNR, FQNEAQ (reference sequence). The CDR3 length is 14 residues. CDR3 sequence: CASTPPPEGFEQFF. The DNA of the CDR3 is TGTGCCAGCACCCCGCCCCCGGAGGGCTTTGAGCAGTTCTTC. Combining the CDR3 with reference TRBV7-9 and TRBJ2-1 gives the whole variable domain DTGVSQNPRHKITKRGQNVTFRCDPISEHNRLYWYRQTLGQGPEFLTYFQNEAQLEKSRLLSDRFSAERPKGSFSTLEIQRTEQGDSAMYLCASTPPPEGFEQFFGPGTRLTVL.

This chain uses TRBV14 with TRBJ1-2; 8 bases match TRBD1. Germline V gives CDR1 SGHDN, CDR2 FVKESK. Trimming at V came to 4 bases and at J to 7 bases, leaving 5 bases not matched to a gene. The CDR3 loop spans 13 amino acids. The CDR3 loop is CASSPGQEGGYTF. Here the CDR3 DNA reads TGTGCCAGCAGCCCGGGACAGGAGGGTGGCTACACCTTC.

This clonotype was picked up many times. The chain carries TRBV14 and TRBJ2-5; 12 positions match TRBD2. The germline gives CDR1 SGHDN, CDR2 FVKESK. CDR3 size: 16 residues. V trimming: 3 bases; J trimming: 1 base; junction bases outside the gene matches: 3. The CDR3 sequence is CASSHWTSGAQETQYF. The CDR3 DNA reads as TGTGCCAGCAGCCACTGGACTAGCGGGGCCCAAGAGACCCAGTACTTC.

V gene TRBV12-3 or TRBV12-4 combines with J gene TRBJ2-2, with D unclear. The CDR3 spans 15 residues. V lost 3 bases to trimming and J lost 1 base, with 9 bases between them. The DNA of the CDR3 is TGTGCCAGCAGTTTTGGGCAGCGGAACACCGGGGAGCTGTTTTTT. Encoded protein: CASSFGQRNTGELFF.

This clonotype has at least ten counts. The CDR3 loop is CASSYGTGGFEQYF. Written as DNA, the CDR3 is TGTGCCAGCAGCTACGGGACAGGGGGCTTCGAGCAGTACTTC. The chain joins TRBV13 to TRBJ2-7; 12 bases fit TRBD1. CDR3 length: 14 residues. Losses at the gene ends were 4 bases for V and 6 bases for J; bases not matched to a gene: 4. Germline V gene data show CDR1 as PRHDT and CDR2 as FYEKMQ (reference sequence).

This clonotype was observed once. The chain couples TRBV9 to TRBJ1-1; D unresolved. CDR1 SGDLS and CDR2 YYNGEE come from the germline V gene. The ends were cut back, 3 bases at V and 1 base at J, with 7 bases in the middle. This CDR3 comprises 13 residues. The CDR3 DNA follows: TGTGCCAGCAGCGCTGACGGGAACACTGAAGCTTTCTTT. Its translation is CASSADGNTEAFF. The full variable domain, rest sourced from reference TRBV9 and TRBJ1-1, is DSGVTQTPKHLITATGQRVTLRCSPRSGDLSVYWYQQSLDQGLQFLIQYYNGEERAKGNILERFSAQQFPDLHSELNLSSLELGDSALYFCASSADGNTEAFFGQGTRLTVV.

This clonotype came up many times. This chain links TRBV20-1 with TRBJ2-2; D gene unclear. Deletions cut 0 bases from V and 1 base from J, with 3 bases between. The CDR3 consists of 13 residues. In germline, CDR1 is DFQATT, CDR2 SNEGSKA (reference sequence). The CDR3 DNA reads TGCAGTGCTAGAGAAATGAACACCGGGGAGCTGTTTTTT. Its translation: CSAREMNTGELFF.

This clonotype was seen a few times. CDR3 sequence (DNA): TGCAGTGCTAGAGCGCTTGGGAGACAGAATCAACCCTACGAGCAGTACTTC. Its protein is CSARALGRQNQPYEQYF. This chain links TRBV20-1 with TRBJ2-7; the D call may be TRBD1 or TRBD2 (5 bases each). Germline CDR1 and CDR2: DFQATT and SNEGSKA (reference sequence). Trimming pared 1 base from V and 2 bases from J, leaving 21 bases between. The CDR3 has 17 amino acids.

The chain is built from TRBV7-9 and TRBJ1-1; 7 bases match TRBD1. The trim removed 5 bases at V and 6 bases at J, leaving 12 bases unmatched. The germline CDR1 and CDR2 sequences are SEHNR and FQNEAQ (reference sequence). The CDR3 has 15 amino acids. The CDR3 loop reads CASSQGDNLEAEAFF. As DNA, the CDR3 is TGTGCCAGCAGCCAGGGGGACAACTTAGAGGCTGAAGCTTTCTTT.

The table lists this clonotype with many counts. This chain uses TRBV28 with TRBJ2-4; unclear D gene. Trimming took off 2 bases at V and 1 base at J, with 6 bases between the two ends. The CDR3 sequence is 14 residues long. The germline gives CDR1 MDHEN, CDR2 SYDVKM. The CDR3 DNA sequence: TGTGCCAGCAGTTTAGCCCTGGCCAAAAACATTCAGTACTTC. Residues: CASSLALAKNIQYF.

V gene TRBV28 combines with J gene TRBJ2-3; weak D call: TRBD1 (5 bases). The CDR3 length is 17 residues. The germline V gene encodes CDR1 MDHEN and CDR2 SYDVKM. V lost 4 bases and J 3 bases, leaving 20 bases between the germline ends. CDR3 nucleotides: TGTGCCAGCAGTTACGAAAATACGGACCAGGGAACAGATACGCAGTATTTT. This encodes CASSYENTDQGTDTQYF. The variable domain in full, with the rest retrieved from reference TRBV28 and TRBJ2-3, is DVKVTQSSRYLVKRTGEKVFLECVQDMDHENMFWYRQDPGLGLRLIYFSYDVKMKEKGDIPEGYSVSREKKERFSLILESASTNQTSMYLCASSYENTDQGTDTQYFGPGTRLTVL.